This T cell receptor beta chain was identified in a study of CD8 T cells in ankylosing spondylitis. This clonotype was seen repeatedly, ten times or more. The antigen remains undetermined. Points from the study as a whole: Previously reported in reactive arthritis synovial fluid and blood were some of the motif variants.

After removal of 6 bases from V and 3 bases from J, the junction contained 6 bases not matched to a gene. The CDR3 spans 14 residues. It was by quantitative 5'-RACE with molecular barcodes that TCR beta libraries were made. TCRdb re-called the 5' RACE reads through MiXCR, storing one row per CDR3 protein. The data contain 250,000 or so distinct CDR3 sequences, roughly 10% of them seen just once; the ten biggest clones take up around 6.5%. Sequenced sample: blood, either unsorted or a sorted T cell fraction (not recorded which). This sequence joins TRBV12-3 or TRBV12-4 and TRBJ1-1, with 8 bases fitting TRBD1. This clonotype was sampled from a male donor with ankylosing spondylitis or in good health (not recorded which). The CDR3 DNA reads as TGTGCCAGCAGCCCAGGGGGCGGTGACACTGAAGCTTTCTTT. Translating it yields CASSPGGGDTEAFF.